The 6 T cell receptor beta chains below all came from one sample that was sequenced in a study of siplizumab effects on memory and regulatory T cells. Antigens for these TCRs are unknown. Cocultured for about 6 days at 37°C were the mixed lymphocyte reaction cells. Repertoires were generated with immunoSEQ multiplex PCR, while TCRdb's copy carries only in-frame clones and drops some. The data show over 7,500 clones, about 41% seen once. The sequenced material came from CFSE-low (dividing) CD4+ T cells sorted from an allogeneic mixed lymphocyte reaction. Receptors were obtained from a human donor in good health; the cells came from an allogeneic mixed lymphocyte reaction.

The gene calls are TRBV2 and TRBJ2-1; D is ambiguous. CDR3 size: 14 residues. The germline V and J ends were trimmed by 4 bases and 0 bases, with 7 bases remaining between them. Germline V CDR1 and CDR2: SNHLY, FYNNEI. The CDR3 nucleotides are TGTGCCAGCAGTGGTGATAGCTCCTACAATGAGCAGTTCTTC. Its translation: CASSGDSSYNEQFF.

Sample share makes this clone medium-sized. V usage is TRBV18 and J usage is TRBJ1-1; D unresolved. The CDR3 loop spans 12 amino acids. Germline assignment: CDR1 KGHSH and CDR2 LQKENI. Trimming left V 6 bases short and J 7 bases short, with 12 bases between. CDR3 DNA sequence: TGTGCCAGCTCCCTGGTTGAGGGTGAAGCTTTCTTT. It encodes CASSLVEGEAFF.

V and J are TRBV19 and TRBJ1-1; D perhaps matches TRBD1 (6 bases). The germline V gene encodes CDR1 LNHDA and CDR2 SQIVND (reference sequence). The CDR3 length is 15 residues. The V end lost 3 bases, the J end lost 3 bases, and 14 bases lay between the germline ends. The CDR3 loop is CASSITGGGDTEAFF. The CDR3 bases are TGTGCCAGTAGTATCACGGGAGGGGGAGACACTGAAGCTTTCTTT.

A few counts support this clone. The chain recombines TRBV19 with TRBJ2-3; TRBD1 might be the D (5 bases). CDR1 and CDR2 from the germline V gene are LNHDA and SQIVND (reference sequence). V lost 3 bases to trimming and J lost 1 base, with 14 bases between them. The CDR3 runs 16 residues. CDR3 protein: CASSISRDSGTDTQYF. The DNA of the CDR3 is TGTGCCAGTAGTATTAGCAGAGACAGTGGCACAGATACGCAGTATTTT.

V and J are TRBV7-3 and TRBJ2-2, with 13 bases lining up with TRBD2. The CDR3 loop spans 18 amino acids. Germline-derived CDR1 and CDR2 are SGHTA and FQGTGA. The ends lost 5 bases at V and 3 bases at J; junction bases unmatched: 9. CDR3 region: CASSPTRLAGGYTGELFF. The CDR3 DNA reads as TGTGCCAGCAGCCCCACCCGACTAGCGGGAGGTTACACCGGGGAGCTGTTTTTT. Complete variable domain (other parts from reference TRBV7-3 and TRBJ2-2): GAGVSQTPSNKVTEKGKYVELRCDPISGHTALYWYRQSLGQGPEFLIYFQGTGAADDSGLPNDRFFAVRPEGSVSTLKIQRTERGDSAVYLCASSPTRLAGGYTGELFFGEGSRLTVL.

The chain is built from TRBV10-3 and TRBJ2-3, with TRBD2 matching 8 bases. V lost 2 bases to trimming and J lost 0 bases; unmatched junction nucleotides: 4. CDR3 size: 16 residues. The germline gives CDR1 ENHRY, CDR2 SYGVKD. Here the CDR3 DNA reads TGTGCCATCAGTGAGACTAGCGGAGTTAGCACAGATACGCAGTATTTT. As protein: CAISETSGVSTDTQYF.